These 3 T cell receptor beta chains were all obtained from the same sample, sequenced in a study of blood T cell repertoires in COVID-19 (TCRdb year 2020). Library preparation employed the immunoSEQ multiplex PCR assay. TCRdb re-hosts the immuneACCESS table, in-frame sequences only. Its copies lack some clones; in the studies checked, an unresolved V gene accounts for under half of them, and the cause for the rest is not known. Recorded for this sample are about 180,000 clones; 70% to 85% of them occurred a single time. Approximately 16% of the sample rests with the top ten. The sample comprised PBMCs or T cells enriched from blood (not recorded which). All receptors derive from a man in his forties or fifties who had recovered from COVID-19.

The CDR3 here is CASSVAGGFTDTQYF. In nucleotides, the CDR3 is TGTGCCAGCAGCGTAGCGGGAGGGTTTACAGATACGCAGTATTTT. V and J are TRBV9 and TRBJ2-3; 8 bases fit TRBD2. Germline loops: CDR1 SGDLS, CDR2 YYNGEE. This CDR3 spans 15 amino acids. Trimming cost V 0 bases and J 3 bases; bases outside gene matches: 3.

Here the CDR3 reads CASGTGQTYEQYF. The CDR3 DNA reads TGTGCCAGCGGAACGGGACAGACCTACGAGCAGTACTTC. The chain combines TRBV5-4 with TRBJ2-7, with 7 bases aligning to TRBD1. CDR3 length: 13 amino acids. V was clipped by 7 bases and J by 2 bases; unmatched bases: 6. Germline V CDR1 and CDR2: SGHNT, YYREEE (reference sequence).

V usage is TRBV29-1 and J usage is TRBJ2-4; TRBD2 aligns across 7 bases. Losses at the gene ends were 0 bases for V and 0 bases for J; bases not matched to a gene: 2. CDR3 length: 15 residues. CDR1 is SQVTM and CDR2 is ANQGSEA in the germline V gene. CDR3 region: CSVEDGGVAKNIQYF. The CDR3 nucleotides read TGCAGCGTTGAAGATGGGGGGGTAGCCAAAAACATTCAGTACTTC.